These T cell receptor beta chains were read from a single sample in a study of T cells in Graves' hyperthyroidism and ophthalmopathy. From the multiplex PCR reads, TCRdb called clonotypes with MiXCR, one entry per CDR3 protein. Of 400,000 to 450,000 distinct CDR3 sequences in the sample, over 12% were seen once. Sequences were obtained from blood. Receptors were obtained from a man aged 18 to 30 with Graves' ophthalmopathy. Each CDR3 is given with its conserved first and last residue.

V gene	J gene	CDR3 protein
TRBV13	TRBJ1-2	CASGVGAQDGYTF
TRBV5-6	TRBJ1-2	CASSLIGEGNYGYTF
TRBV4-1	TRBJ1-5	CASSQVLYRTYSNQPQHF
TRBV10-1	TRBJ1-6	CASSERPPADSPLHF
TRBV12-3/TRBV12-4	TRBJ1-3	CASRTSTGFSGNTIYF
TRBV10-1	TRBJ1-4	CASSGGRGEKLFF
TRBV20-1	TRBJ2-7	CSARWQGHEQYF
TRBV5-1	TRBJ2-5	CASSLLGTYETQYF
TRBV30	TRBJ1-1	CAWSRMGGLNTEAFF
TRBV11-1	TRBJ1-1	CASSPQGQFTEAFF
TRBV3-1	TRBJ2-5	CASSQDGGQYF
TRBV6-1	TRBJ2-7	CASLTRGRGTYEQYF
TRBV4-2	TRBJ2-5	CASSQDLKGARETQYF
TRBV27	TRBJ1-4	CASSLSPRRAREKLFF
TRBV20-1	TRBJ2-1	CSASPAGGPNEQFF
TRBV15	TRBJ1-4	CATSRGPGQGSEKLFF
TRBV5-1	TRBJ2-5	CASSQQGGLQETQYF
TRBV5-5	TRBJ1-4	CASSFWTGEKLFF
TRBV6-2/TRBV6-3	TRBJ2-7	CASSRSSYEQYF
TRBV12-3/TRBV12-4	TRBJ1-1	CASRGGRGSWATEAFF
TRBV27	TRBJ2-1	CASRPARLTGYNEQFF
TRBV10-1	TRBJ2-3	CASSEEGTYTDTQYF
TRBV7-9	TRBJ2-5	CASSFSQGAGETQYF
TRBV30	TRBJ2-7	CAWSSIRNHEQYF
TRBV30	TRBJ1-6	CAGSKGRENSPLHF
TRBV30	TRBJ1-3	CAWRPTGDTIYF
TRBV6-1	TRBJ2-3	CASSVVGNTDTQYF
TRBV6-1	TRBJ2-3	CASKLARTDTQYF
TRBV20-1	TRBJ2-2	CSAAISGTGVTGELFF
TRBV24-1	TRBJ1-5	CATSDWNDQPQHF
TRBV7-3	TRBJ2-1	CASSLLAESEQFF